This T cell receptor beta chain was sequenced for a study of low-dose radiotherapy and immunotherapy resistance in tumors (dated by TCRdb to the early 2020s). Broadly, across the study: Cohort 1 received 0.5 Gy per fraction every 2 weeks, with a prescribed total PTV dose of 6.5 Gy. Patients in Cohort 2 were given 1 Gy per fraction every two weeks, for a total of 13 Gy across 26 weeks. Patients were given nivolumab as a 240 mg flat dose every two weeks and ipilimumab at 1 mg/kg every six weeks, with both drugs delivered intravenously. Cyclophosphamide 200 mg/m2 was given intravenously every two weeks, one day before each radiation and immunotherapy administration. Patients took aspirin 300 mg orally once daily for four cycles, starting on cycle 1 day 1. No randomization into treatment groups was done for the people taking part in the trial. The translational analysis covered eight patients: three from the first dose cohort and the first five from the second dose cohort.

According to the study, the label for this sample's time point signals: before trial treatment. Donors were enrolled in RACIN, a single-arm phase I dose-escalation trial combining nivolumab, ipilimumab, aspirin, low-dose cyclophosphamide and low-dose radiotherapy. Patients were eligible if they had advanced solid tumors that were TIL-negative. Points on this clonotype: No antigen is known for it. No much larger clonotype is one base removed from it; base qualities were not supplied.

Sequencing used an Illumina HiSeq 2500. First-strand cDNA was synthesized using Superscript III and a set of TRAV- and TRBV-specific primers, so that both TCRalpha and TCRbeta chains were covered. A roughly 19-cycle PCR with Phusion amplified the TCRs, pairing a constant-region primer with the adapter that was attached to the V primers. Amplification of the isolated mRNA was done with the MessageAmp II aRNA Amplification Kit, which involved an approximately 15-hour in vitro transcription at 37 degrees C. mRNA for TCR sequencing was isolated with the Dynabeads mRNA DIRECT Purification Kit. Indexed Illumina adapters were added in a second Phusion PCR of approximately 25 cycles, after which AMPure XP beads were used to purify the products. The original methods were these. Using custom Perl scripts, TCR sequences that encoded the same protein were pooled, out-of-frame sequences were dropped, and the abundance of each clonotype was calculated. Any TCR sequence supported by only a single read was excluded from analysis. Repertoire metrics included Shannon entropy, Gini index, clonality, richness, and frequency of TCRs shared between repertoires. Clones were called with MiXCR by TCRdb after fastp trimmed the public reads at Q25, and only in-frame beta chains were retained. Entries are consolidated by CDR3 protein sequence, retaining the most common genes and DNA. In this record, the V and J calls reflect TCRdb's handling and not the investigators' own analysis. The sample table shows 60,000 to 90,000 distinct CDR3 sequences, and 31% are seen once. The top ten constitute approximately 10% of the sample.

The receptor was isolated from a female donor with ovarian cancer. This specimen was PBMCs, taken before treatment.

The base sequence is TGCGCCAGCAGCGCCGGGACAGGGGGCTCTGGGGCCAACGTCCTGACTTTC. Its translation is CASSAGTGGSGANVLTF. The chain was built from TRBV5-1 and TRBJ2-6, and 11 junctional nucleotides match TRBD1. Measured from the cysteine to the phenylalanine, the CDR3 is 17 residues long. Only the CDR3 region is kept as DNA, spanning 51 bases read in frame from base 1. V trim: 4 bases; J trim: 0 bases; unmatched bases: 3. CDR1 and CDR2, looked up from the germline V gene, are SGHRS and YFSETQ.